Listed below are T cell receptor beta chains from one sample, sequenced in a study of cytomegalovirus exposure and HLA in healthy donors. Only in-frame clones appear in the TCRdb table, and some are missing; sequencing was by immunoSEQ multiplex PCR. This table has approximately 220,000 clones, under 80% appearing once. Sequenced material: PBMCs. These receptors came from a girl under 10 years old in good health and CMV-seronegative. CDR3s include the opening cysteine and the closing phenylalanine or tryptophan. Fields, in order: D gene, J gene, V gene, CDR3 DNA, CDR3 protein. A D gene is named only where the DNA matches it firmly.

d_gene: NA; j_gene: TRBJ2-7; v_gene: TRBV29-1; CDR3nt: TGCAGCGCACAGACCGTCTCCTACGAGCAGTACTTC; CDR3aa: CSAQTVSYEQYF
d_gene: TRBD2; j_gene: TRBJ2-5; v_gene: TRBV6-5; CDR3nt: TGTGCCAGCAGAGTAGCGGGAGGGGAGACCCAGTACTTC; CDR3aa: CASRVAGGETQYF
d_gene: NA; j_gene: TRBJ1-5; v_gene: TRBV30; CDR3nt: TGTGCCTGTGGCTTTTATAGCAATCAGCCCCAGCATTTT; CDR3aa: CACGFYSNQPQHF
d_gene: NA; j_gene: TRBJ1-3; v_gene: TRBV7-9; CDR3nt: TGTGCCAGCGAACGGTTCGTAGCGATTGGAAACACCATATATTTT; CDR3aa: CASERFVAIGNTIYF
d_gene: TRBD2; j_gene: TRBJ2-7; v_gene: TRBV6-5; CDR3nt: TGTGCCAGCAGCCACCCGGGACTAGCGGTCTACGAGCAGTACTTC; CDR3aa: CASSHPGLAVYEQYF
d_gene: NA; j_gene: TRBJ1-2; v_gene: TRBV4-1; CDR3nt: TGCGCCAGCAGCCAAGATCCGGCAGGGGTATTCAAAGCTTTCTATGGCTACACCTTC; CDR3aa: CASSQDPAGVFKAFYGYTF
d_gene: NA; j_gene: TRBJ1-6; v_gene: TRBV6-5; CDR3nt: TGTGCCAGCAGCCTCCAGGGATATAATTCACCACTCCACTTT; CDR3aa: CASSLQGYNSPLHF
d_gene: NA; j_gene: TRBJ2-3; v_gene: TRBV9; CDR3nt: TGTGCCAGCAGCGTACAGTCGGATACGCAGTATTTT; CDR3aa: CASSVQSDTQYF
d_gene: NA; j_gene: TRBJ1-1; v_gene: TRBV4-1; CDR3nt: TGCGCCAGCAGCGGTCCAGGGGCCTGGGGGACTGAAGCTTTCTTT; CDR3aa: CASSGPGAWGTEAFF
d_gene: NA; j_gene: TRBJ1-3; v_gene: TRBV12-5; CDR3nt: TGTGCTAGTGGTTTGGCTAAGGGGGACCCTAGGGCGGCTGGAAACACCATATATTTT; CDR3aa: CASGLAKGDPRAAGNTIYF
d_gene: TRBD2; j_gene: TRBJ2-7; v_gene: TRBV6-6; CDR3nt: TGTGCCAGCAGCGGGACTAGCGGGAGGCTATACGAGCAGTACTTC; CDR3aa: CASSGTSGRLYEQYF
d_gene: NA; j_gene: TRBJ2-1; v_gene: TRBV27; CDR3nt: TGTGCCAGCAGTGAGGAGCCAGGGTACAATGAGCAGTTCTTC; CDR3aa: CASSEEPGYNEQFF
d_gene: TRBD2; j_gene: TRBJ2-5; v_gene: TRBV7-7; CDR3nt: TGTGCCAGCAGCTTTGCGGGGGGAGAGACCCAGTACTTC; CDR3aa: CASSFAGGETQYF
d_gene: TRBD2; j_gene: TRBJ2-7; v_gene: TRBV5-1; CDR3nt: TGCGCCAGCAGCCCGGGAGGGGGGCCGAGCTCCTACGAGCAGTACTTC; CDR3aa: CASSPGGGPSSYEQYF
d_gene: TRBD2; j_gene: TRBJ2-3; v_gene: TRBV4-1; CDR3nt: TGCGCCGGCAGCCACAGTCGAGAGGCTAGCGGGAGAGCAGATACGCAGTATTTT; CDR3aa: CAGSHSREASGRADTQYF
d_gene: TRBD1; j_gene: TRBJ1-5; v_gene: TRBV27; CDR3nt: TGTGCCAGCCGCCGGACAGGGAAGGAACAGCCCCAGCATTTT; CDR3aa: CASRRTGKEQPQHF